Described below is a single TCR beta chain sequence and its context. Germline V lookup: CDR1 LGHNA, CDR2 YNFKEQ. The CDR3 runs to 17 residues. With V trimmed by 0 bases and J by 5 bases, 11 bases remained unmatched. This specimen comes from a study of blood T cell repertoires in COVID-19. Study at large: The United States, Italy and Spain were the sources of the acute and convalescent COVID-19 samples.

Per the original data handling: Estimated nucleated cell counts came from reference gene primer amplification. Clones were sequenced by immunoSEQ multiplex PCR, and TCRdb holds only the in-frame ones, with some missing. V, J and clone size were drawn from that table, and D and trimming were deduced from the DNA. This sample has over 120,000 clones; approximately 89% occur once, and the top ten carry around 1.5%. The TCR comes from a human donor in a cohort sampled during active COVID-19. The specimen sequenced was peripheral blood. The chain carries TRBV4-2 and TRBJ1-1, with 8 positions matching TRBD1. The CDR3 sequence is CASSQDGDRLAFTEAFF. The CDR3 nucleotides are TGTGCCAGCAGCCAAGATGGGGACAGGCTGGCGTTTACTGAAGCTTTCTTT.